This TCR beta chain was recovered during a study of CD8+CD57+ T cells in acquired aplastic anemia. Study-wide context: For CD4+ cells, healthy donors had an average of approximately 11 million reads.

CDR3 and TCR beta VDJ profiling relied on a genomic DNA template. TCRdb passed the reads through MiXCR, listing each CDR3 protein once. The sample holds about 130,000 distinct CDR3 sequences, 48% seen once. Germline values: CDR1 SGHDT, CDR2 YYEEEE. This CDR3 comprises 16 residues. The germline V and J ends were trimmed by 0 bases and 5 bases, with 17 bases remaining between them. This clonotype was detected ten times or more. Its antigen is not identified. General study points: Patients shared some 30 CD8+ CDR3 sequences with controls.

The sample taken for sequencing was sorted CD4+, CD8+, or CD8+CD57+ T cells (not recorded which) from PBMCs. This receptor was taken from a human donor in good health, serving as a control. This chain joins TRBV5-6 and TRBJ2-5; D may be TRBD1 (5 bases). Written as DNA, the CDR3 is TGTGCCAGCAGCTTGGGTGACAGCCCTGGCTGGGAGACCCAGTACTTC. Encoded protein: CASSLGDSPGWETQYF.